The clone carrying this T cell receptor (beta chain) has a count of ten or more. No antigen is known for it. Only healthy Caucasians were included as donors. These data come from a study of identical twins. Study findings and constraints: Memory repertoires showed no such pattern, whereas abundant cord blood beta clonotypes carried fewer insertions.

Template switching added a universal primer site; cDNA carried unique molecular identifiers. MiXCR, run by TCRdb on the 5' RACE reads, gives a single entry per CDR3 protein. This sample has 300,000 to 400,000 distinct CDR3 sequences, with 9% to 15% found just once. From germline, CDR1 is SEHNR and CDR2 FQNEAQ (reference sequence). The CDR3 is 14 amino acids. Trimming took 4 bases from V and 5 from J, leaving 14 bases between them. The sample also formed part of further work on yellow fever vaccine responses in identical twins.

The receptor's source is a woman younger than 30 in good health. The sequencing sample was made of CD8+ T cells sorted from blood. The V and J genes are TRBV7-9 and TRBJ1-1; D may be TRBD1 (5 bases). This CDR3 is CASSSLGGETEAFF. Written as DNA, the CDR3 is TGTGCCAGCAGCTCCCTTGGGGGGGAGACTGAAGCTTTCTTT. The full variable domain, completed using reference TRBV7-9 and TRBJ1-1, is DTGVSQNPRHKITKRGQNVTFRCDPISEHNRLYWYRQTLGQGPEFLTYFQNEAQLEKSRLLSDRFSAERPKGSFSTLEIQRTEQGDSAMYLCASSSLGGETEAFFGQGTRLTVV.